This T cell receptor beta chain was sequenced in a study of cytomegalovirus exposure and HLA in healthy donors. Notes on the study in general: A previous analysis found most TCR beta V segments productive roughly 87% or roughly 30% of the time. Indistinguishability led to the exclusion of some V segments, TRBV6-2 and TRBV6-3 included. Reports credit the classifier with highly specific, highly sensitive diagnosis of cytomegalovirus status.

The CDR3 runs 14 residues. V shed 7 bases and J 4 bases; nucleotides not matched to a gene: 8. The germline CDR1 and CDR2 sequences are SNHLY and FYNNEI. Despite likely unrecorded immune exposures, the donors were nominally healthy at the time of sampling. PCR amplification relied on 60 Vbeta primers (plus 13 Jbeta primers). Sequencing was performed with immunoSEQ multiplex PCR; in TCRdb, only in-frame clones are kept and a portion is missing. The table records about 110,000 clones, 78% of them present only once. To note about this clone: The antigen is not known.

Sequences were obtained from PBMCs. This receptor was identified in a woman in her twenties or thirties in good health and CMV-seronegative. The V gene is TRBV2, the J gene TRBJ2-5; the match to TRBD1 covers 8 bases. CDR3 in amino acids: CASTEQGAGETQYF. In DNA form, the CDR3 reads TGTGCCAGCACCGAGCAGGGGGCCGGAGAGACCCAGTACTTC.